This entry concerns a single T cell receptor beta chain. The antigen is unknown. This entry comes from a study of T-cell memory formation after mild COVID-19. General study points: Certain responding clones were present in pre-infection memory, suggesting participation of cross-reactive memory.

Sample barcodes and UMIs were carried by the TCR alpha and TCR beta cDNA libraries that 5'RACE generated with constant-segment primers. TCRdb re-analysed the 5' RACE reads in MiXCR, keeping a single row per CDR3 protein. The sample yields around 410,000 distinct CDR3 sequences, less than 25% seen once. Sequencing was performed on PBMCs or a T cell subset sorted from them (not recorded which). The receptor's source is an adult woman who had mild COVID-19 (a few samples of this study predate the infection). Cell type and time point are not known.

The CDR3, as DNA: TGTGCCAGCAGTTTAGCGGCGGGAAATGAGCAGTTCTTC. Protein: CASSLAAGNEQFF. V usage is TRBV27 and J usage is TRBJ2-1; a possible D gene is TRBD2 (6 bases). Germline V CDR1 and CDR2: MNHEY, SMNVEV (reference sequence). The CDR3 consists of 13 residues. V was trimmed by 2 bases and J by 7 bases, leaving 9 bases between them.